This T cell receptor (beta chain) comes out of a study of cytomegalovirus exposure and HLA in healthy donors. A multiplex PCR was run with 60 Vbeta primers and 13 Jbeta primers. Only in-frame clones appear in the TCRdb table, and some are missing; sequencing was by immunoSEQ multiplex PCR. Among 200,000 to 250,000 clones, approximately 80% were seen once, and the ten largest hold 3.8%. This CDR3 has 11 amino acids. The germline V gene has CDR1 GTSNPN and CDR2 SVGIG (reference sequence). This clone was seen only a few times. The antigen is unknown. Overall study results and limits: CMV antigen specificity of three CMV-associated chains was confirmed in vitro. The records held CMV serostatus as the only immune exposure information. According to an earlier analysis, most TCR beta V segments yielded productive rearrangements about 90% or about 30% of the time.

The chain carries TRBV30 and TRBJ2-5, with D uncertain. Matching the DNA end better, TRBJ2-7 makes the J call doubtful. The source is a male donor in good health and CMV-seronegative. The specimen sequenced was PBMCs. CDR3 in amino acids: CAWSVAYEQYF. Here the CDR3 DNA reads TGTGCCTGGAGTGTAGCGTACGAGCAGTACTTC.